This TCR beta chain is from a study of blood T cell repertoires in COVID-19. Whole-study context: The cDNA or gDNA used as material had been derived from T cells, B-cell-depleted T cells, or PBMCs.

Repertoires were generated with immunoSEQ multiplex PCR, while TCRdb's copy carries only in-frame clones and drops some. This sample has over 200,000 clones, with about 85% found just once. The sequence came from a man aged 30-40 years who had recovered from COVID-19. Sequencing was done on a sample of PBMCs or T cells enriched from blood (not recorded which).

The CDR3: CASSFPGGEQYF. The CDR3 DNA is TGTGCCAGCAGTTTCCCGGGGGGCGAGCAGTACTTC. V usage is TRBV12-3 or TRBV12-4 and J usage is TRBJ2-7; 7 bases map to TRBD2. CDR3 size: 12 residues. Unmatched junction bases numbered 2, after V lost 3 bases and J lost 6 bases.